The present T cell receptor (beta chain) was sequenced within a study of human versus mouse CDR3 diversity and MHC coevolution. The ends were cut back, 4 bases at V and 5 bases at J, with 9 bases in the middle. CDR3 length equals 12 residues. Germline V gene lookup returns CDR1 SGDLS and CDR2 YYNGEE. Clones were sequenced by immunoSEQ multiplex PCR, and TCRdb holds only the in-frame ones, with some missing. This table has 80,000 or so clones, around 93% appearing once. This receptor was obtained from a person aged 30 to 69 in good health. This chain connects TRBV9 to TRBJ1-1, with D unclear. The material sequenced was naive CD4+ T cells from blood. This sample's subset: CD45RO-negative CD62L-positive naive CD4 T cells. CDR3 loop: CASSPSGTEAFF. The CDR3 coding sequence is TGTGCCAGCAGCCCCTCGGGGACTGAAGCTTTCTTT.